This T cell receptor beta chain appears in the sequencing data of a study of cytomegalovirus exposure and HLA in healthy donors. Study-wide points: Analysis was carried out at a later point, and it linked a missense DCLRE1C variant to TCR beta V- and J-gene trimming.

Regarding this clone: Its antigen is not identified.

PCR amplification relied on 60 Vbeta primers (plus 13 Jbeta primers). Clones were sequenced by immunoSEQ multiplex PCR, and TCRdb holds only the in-frame ones, with some missing. The data show 150,000 to 200,000 clones, roughly 87% seen once. The junction had 7 bases not matched to a gene; V was cut back by 6 bases and J by 4 bases. The CDR3 contains 15 residues. Germline loops: CDR1 MNHEY, CDR2 SVGAGI. The sequence came from a man aged 50-59 years in good health and CMV-seropositive. Sequencing was performed on PBMCs. The J gene is TRBJ1-4, the V gene TRBV6-5; 8 bases line up with TRBD1. CDR3 DNA: TGTGCCAGCAGGCCAGGGGGCAGGGATAATGAAAAACTGTTTTTT. This translates into CASRPGGRDNEKLFF.